The source of this TCR beta chain is a study of blood T cell repertoires in COVID-19. Looked up from germline, CDR1 is SEHNR and CDR2 is FQNEAQ (reference sequence). Trimming left V 2 bases short and J 10 bases short, with 12 bases between. The CDR3 extends over 14 amino acids. Assay used: immunoSEQ multiplex PCR; TCRdb lists only in-frame clones, some missing. The table lists around 120,000 clones, more than 75% of them singletons. This clone turned up a few times. The chain joins TRBV7-9 to TRBJ1-6; the D gene is possibly TRBD1 (5 bases). The sequence was collected from a human donor in a cohort sampled during active COVID-19. The sample comprised peripheral blood. The CDR3 loop reads CASSLSGQGSPLHF. DNA for the CDR3: TGTGCCAGCAGCTTATCAGGGCAAGGCTCACCCCTCCACTTT.